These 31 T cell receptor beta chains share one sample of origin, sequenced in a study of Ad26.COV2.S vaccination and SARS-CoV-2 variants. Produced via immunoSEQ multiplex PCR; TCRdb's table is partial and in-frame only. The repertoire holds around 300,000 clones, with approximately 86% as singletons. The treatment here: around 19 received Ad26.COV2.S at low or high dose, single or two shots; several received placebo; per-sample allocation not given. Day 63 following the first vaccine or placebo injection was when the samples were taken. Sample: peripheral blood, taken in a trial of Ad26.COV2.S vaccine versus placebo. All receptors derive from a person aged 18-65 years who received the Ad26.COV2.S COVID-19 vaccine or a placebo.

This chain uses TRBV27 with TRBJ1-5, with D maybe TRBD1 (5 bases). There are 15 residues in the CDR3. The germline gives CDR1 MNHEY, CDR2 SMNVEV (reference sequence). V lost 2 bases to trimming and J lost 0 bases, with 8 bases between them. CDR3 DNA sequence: TGTGCCAGCAGTTTAGAGGGGTATAGCAATCAGCCCCAGCATTTT. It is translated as CASSLEGYSNQPQHF.

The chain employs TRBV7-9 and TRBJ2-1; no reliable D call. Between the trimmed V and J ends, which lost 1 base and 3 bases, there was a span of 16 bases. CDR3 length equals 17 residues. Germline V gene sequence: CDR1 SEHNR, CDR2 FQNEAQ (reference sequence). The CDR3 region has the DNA TGTGCCAGCAGCTTAGGAGAAATCCGAAATTACTACAATGAGCAGTTCTTC. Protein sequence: CASSLGEIRNYYNEQFF.

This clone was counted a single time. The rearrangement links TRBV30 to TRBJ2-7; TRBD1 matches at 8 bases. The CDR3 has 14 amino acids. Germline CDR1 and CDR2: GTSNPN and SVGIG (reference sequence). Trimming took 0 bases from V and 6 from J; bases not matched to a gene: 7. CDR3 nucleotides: TGTGCCTGGAGTGTACTGGAGACAGGGGTCGAGCAGTACTTC. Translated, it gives CAWSVLETGVEQYF.

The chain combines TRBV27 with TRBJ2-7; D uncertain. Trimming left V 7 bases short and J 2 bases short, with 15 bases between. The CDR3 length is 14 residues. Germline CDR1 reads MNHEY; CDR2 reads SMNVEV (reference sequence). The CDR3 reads CASKRTSLTYEQYF. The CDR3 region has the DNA TGTGCCAGCAAAAGGACCTCACTAACCTACGAGCAGTACTTC.

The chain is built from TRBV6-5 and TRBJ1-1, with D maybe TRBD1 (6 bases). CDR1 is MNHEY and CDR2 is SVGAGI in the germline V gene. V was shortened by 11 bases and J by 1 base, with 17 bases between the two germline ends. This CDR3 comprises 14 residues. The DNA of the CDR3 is TGTGCCGGCACCTGGGCACAGGGGAACACTGAAGCTTTCTTT. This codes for CAGTWAQGNTEAFF.

CDR3 coding DNA: TGTGCCAGCAGTTACCTAGCTTCGAACACCGGGGAGCTGTTTTTT. Translating it yields CASSYLASNTGELFF. This chain joins TRBV6-5 and TRBJ2-2, with TRBD2 as a possible D gene (5 bases). V was shortened by 2 bases and J by 0 bases, with 7 bases between the two germline ends. Germline assignment: CDR1 MNHEY and CDR2 SVGAGI. The CDR3 loop spans 15 amino acids.

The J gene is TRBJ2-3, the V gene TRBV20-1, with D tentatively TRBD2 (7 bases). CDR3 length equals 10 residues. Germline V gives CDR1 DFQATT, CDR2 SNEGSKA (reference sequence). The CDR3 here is CRPGGPTQYF. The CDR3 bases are TGCAGGCCCGGGGGGCCCACGCAGTATTTT.

CDR3 in amino acids: CASSRDSNNSPLHF. For the CDR3, the DNA is TGTGCCAGCAGCCGGGACAGTAATAATTCACCCCTCCACTTT. This chain connects TRBV11-3 to TRBJ1-6, with TRBD1 matching 7 bases. Germline assignment: CDR1 SGHNT and CDR2 YENEEA. V lost 5 bases to trimming and J lost 5 bases; unmatched junction nucleotides: 3. The CDR3 covers 14 residues.

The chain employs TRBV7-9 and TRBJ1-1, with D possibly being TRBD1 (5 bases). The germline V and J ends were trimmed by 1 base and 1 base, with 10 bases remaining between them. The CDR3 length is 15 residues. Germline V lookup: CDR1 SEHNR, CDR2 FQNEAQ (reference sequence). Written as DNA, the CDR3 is TGTGCCAGCAGCTTAGTGAGGGGACGGAACACTGAAGCTTTCTTT. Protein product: CASSLVRGRNTEAFF.

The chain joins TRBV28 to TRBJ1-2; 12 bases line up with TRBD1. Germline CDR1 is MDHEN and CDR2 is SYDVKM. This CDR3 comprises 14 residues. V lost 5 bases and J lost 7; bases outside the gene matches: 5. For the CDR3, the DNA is TGTGCCAGCAGTCCGGGACAGGGGGCGGGTGGCTACACCTTC. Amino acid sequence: CASSPGQGAGGYTF.

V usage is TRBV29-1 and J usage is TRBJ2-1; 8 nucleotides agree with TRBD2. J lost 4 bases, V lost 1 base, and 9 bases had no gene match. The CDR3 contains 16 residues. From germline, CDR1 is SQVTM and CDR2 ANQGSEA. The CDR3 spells CSVEGGLAGLYNEQFF. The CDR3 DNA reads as TGCAGCGTTGAAGGGGGGTTAGCGGGGTTATACAATGAGCAGTTCTTC.

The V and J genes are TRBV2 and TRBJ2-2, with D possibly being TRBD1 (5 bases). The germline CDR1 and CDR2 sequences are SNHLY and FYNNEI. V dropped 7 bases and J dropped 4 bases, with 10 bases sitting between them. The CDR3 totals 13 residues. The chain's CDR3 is CASILQVTGELFF. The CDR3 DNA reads TGTGCCAGCATTCTACAGGTCACCGGGGAGCTGTTTTTT.

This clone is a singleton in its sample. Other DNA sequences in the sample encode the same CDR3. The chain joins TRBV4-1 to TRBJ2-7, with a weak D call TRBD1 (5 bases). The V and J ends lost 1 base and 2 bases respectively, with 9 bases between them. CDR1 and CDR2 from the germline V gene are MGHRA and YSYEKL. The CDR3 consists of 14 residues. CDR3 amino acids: CASSQGGGPYEQYF. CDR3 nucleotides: TGCGCCAGCAGCCAAGGGGGCGGACCCTACGAGCAGTACTTC.

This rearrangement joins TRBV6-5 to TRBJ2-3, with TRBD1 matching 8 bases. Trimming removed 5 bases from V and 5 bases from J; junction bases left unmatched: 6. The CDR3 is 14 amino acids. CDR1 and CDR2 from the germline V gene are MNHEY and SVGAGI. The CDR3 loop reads CASSPRTGLDTQYF. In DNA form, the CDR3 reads TGTGCCAGCAGTCCCCGGACAGGGTTAGATACGCAGTATTTT.

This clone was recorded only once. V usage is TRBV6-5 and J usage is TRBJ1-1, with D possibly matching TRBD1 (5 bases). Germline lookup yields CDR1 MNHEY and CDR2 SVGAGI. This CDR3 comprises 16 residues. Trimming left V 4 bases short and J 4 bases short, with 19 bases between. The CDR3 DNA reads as TGTGCCAGCAGTTCCGATTTTCAGGGAATGATCACTGAAGCTTTCTTT. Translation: CASSSDFQGMITEAFF.

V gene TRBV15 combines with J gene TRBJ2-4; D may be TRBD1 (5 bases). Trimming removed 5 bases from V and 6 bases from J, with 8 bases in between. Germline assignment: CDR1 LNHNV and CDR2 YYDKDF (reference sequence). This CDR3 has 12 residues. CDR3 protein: CATSPDRNIQYF. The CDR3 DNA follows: TGTGCCACCAGCCCTGACAGAAACATTCAGTACTTC.

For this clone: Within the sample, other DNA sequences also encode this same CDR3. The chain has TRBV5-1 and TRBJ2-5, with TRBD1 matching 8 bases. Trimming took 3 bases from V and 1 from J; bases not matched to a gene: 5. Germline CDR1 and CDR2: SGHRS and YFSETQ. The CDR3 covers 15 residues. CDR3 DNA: TGCGCCAGCAGCTCGGACAGGGTGGGCCAAGAGACCCAGTACTTC. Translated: CASSSDRVGQETQYF.

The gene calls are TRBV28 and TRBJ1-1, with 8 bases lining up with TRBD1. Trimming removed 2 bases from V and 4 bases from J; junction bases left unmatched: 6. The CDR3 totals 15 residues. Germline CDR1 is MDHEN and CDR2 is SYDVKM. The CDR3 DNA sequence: TGTGCCAGCAGTTTAGGATGGGACAGGCGCACTGAAGCTTTCTTT. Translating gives CASSLGWDRRTEAFF.

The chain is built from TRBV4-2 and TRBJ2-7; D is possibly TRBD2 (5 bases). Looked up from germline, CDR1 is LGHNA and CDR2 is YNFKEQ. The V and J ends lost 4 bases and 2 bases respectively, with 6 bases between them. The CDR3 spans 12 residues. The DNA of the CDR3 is TGTGCCAGCAGCCCCGGGACCTACGAGCAGTACTTC. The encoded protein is CASSPGTYEQYF.

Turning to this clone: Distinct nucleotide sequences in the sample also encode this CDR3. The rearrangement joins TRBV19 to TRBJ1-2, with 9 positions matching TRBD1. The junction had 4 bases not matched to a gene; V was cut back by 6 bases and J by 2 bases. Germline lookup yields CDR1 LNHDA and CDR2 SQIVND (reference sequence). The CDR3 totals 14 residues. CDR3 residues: CASSRDRANYGYTF. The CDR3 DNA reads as TGTGCCAGTAGCAGGGACAGGGCCAACTATGGCTACACCTTC.

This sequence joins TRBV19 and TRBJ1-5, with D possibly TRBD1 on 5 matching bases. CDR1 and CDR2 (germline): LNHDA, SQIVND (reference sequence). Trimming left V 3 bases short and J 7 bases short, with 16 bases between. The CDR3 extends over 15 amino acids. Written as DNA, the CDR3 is TGTGCCAGTAGTATTATCGGGGGAGGGAGCCAGCCCCAGCATTTT. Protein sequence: CASSIIGGGSQPQHF.

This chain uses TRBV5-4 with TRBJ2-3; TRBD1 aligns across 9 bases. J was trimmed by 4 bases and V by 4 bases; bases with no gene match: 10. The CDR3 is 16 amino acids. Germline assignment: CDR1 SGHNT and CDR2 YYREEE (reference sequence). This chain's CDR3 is CASSRPGTGIADTQYF. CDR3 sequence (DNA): TGTGCCAGCAGCCGGCCTGGGACAGGGATAGCAGATACGCAGTATTTT.

Here the CDR3 reads CASSPRTVSSSYNEQFF. The CDR3 coding sequence is TGCGCCAGCAGCCCTCGGACAGTCTCGAGCTCCTACAATGAGCAGTTCTTC. This chain uses TRBV4-1 with TRBJ2-1; TRBD1 is a possible D gene (6 bases). V gave up 4 bases and J gave up 0 bases, with 16 bases separating them. This CDR3 contains 17 residues. The germline gives CDR1 MGHRA, CDR2 YSYEKL.

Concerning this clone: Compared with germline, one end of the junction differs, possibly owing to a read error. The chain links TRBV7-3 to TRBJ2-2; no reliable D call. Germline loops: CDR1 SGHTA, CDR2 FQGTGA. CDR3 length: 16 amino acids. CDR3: CASSITTPRSTGELFF. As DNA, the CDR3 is TGTGCCAGCAGCATAACAACGCCCAGGAGCACCGGGGAGCTGTTTTTT.

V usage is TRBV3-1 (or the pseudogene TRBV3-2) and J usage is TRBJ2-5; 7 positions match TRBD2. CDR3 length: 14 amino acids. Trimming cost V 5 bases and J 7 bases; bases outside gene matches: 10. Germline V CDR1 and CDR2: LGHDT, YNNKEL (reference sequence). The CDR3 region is CASSGGERLGTQYF. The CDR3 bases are TGTGCCAGCAGCGGGGGGGAGCGGCTGGGGACCCAGTACTTC.

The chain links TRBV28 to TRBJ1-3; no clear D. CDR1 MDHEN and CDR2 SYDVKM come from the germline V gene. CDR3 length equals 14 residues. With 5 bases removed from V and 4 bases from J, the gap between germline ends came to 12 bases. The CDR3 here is CASSPPGAGNTIYF. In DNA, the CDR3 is TGTGCCAGCAGTCCCCCAGGAGCCGGAAACACCATATATTTT. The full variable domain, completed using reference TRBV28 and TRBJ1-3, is DVKVTQSSRYLVKRTGEKVFLECVQDMDHENMFWYRQDPGLGLRLIYFSYDVKMKEKGDIPEGYSVSREKKERFSLILESASTNQTSMYLCASSPPGAGNTIYFGEGSWLTVV.

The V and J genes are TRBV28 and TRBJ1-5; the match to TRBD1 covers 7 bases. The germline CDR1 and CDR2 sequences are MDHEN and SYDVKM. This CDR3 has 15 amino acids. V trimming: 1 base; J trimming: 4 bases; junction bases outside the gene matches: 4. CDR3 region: CASSLFGTANQPQHF. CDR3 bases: TGTGCCAGCAGTTTATTCGGGACAGCAAATCAGCCCCAGCATTTT.

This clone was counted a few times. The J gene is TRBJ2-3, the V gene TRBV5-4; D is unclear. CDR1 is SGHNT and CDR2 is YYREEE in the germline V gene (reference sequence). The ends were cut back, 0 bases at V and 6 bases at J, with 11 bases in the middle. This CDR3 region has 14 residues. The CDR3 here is CASSLDSGTDTQYF. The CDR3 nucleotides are TGTGCCAGCAGCTTGGATTCGGGTACGGATACGCAGTATTTT. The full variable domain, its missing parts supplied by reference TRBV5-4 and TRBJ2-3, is ETGVTQSPTHLIKTRGQQVTLRCSSQSGHNTVSWYQQALGQGPQFIFQYYREEENGRGNFPPRFSGLQFPNYSSELNVNALELDDSALYLCASSLDSGTDTQYFGPGTRLTVL.

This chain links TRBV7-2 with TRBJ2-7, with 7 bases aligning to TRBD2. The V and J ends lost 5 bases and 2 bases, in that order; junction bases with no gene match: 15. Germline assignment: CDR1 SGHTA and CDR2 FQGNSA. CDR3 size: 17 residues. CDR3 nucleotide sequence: TGTGCCAGCAGCGTTCTCCCCAGCGGGGATACTGCCTACGAGCAGTACTTC. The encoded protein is CASSVLPSGDTAYEQYF. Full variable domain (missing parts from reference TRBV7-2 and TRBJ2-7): GAGVSQSPSNKVTEKGKDVELRCDPISGHTALYWYRQSLGQGLEFLIYFQGNSAPDKSGLPSDRFSAERTGGSVSTLTIQRTQQEDSAVYLCASSVLPSGDTAYEQYFGPGTRLTVT.

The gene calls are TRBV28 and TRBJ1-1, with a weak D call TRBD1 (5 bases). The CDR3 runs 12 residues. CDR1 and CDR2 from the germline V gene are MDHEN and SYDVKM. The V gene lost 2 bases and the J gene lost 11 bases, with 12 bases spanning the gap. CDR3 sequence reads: CASSLNRGWAFF. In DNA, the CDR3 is TGTGCCAGCAGTTTAAATAGGGGATGGGCTTTCTTT.

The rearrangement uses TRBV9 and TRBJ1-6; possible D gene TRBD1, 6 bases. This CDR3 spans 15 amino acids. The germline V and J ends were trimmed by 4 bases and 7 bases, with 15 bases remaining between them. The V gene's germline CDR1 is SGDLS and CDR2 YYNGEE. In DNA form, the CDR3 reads TGTGCCAGCAGCCCCGAGACAGGCCCGAATTCACCCCTCCACTTT. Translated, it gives CASSPETGPNSPLHF.